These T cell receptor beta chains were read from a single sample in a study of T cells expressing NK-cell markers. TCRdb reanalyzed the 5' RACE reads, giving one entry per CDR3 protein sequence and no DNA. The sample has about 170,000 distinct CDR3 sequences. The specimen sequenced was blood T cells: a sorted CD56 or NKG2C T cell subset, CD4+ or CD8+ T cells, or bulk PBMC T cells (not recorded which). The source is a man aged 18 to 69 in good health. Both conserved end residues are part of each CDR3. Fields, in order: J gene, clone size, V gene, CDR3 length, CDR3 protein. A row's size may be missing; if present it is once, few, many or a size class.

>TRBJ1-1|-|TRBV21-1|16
CASSPQGQGIGTEAFF
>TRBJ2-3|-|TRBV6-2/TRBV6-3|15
CASSYSWGGTDTQYF
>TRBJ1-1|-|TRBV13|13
CASSNRGDTEAFF
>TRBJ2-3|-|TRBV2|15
CASREGQGPVDTQYF
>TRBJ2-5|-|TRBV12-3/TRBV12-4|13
CASSSDGSWTQYF
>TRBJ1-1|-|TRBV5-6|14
CASSHIQGPTEAFF
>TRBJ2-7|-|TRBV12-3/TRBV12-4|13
CASSVAETYEQYF
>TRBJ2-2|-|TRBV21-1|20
CASSKALIKQGEINTGELFF
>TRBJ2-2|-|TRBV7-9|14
CASSPRAGTGELFF
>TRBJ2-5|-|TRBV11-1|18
CASTTRTEPENNQETQYF
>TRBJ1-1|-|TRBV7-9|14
CASSPISLNTEAFF
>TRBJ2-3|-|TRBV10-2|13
CASSDTSFDTQYF
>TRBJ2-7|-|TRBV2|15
CASSVQGENTYEQYF
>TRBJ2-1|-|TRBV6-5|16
CASSYGRRHSYNEQFF
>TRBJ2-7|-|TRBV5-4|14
CASSFSGQPYEQYF
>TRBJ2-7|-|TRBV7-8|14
CASSRQGGDYEQYF
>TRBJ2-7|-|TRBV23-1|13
CASSQRDRYEQYF
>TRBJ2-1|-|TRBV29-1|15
CSVVLSEFPYNEQFF
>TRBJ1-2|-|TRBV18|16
CASSFPGQGRSYGYTF
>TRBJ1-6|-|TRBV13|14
CASSYDRDNSPLHF
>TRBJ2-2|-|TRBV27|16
CASPPGGLRLTGELFF
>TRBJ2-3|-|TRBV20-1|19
CSARDSGSGGTQWRDTQYF
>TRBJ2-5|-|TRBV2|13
CASSAPRGETQYF
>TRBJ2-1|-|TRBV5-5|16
CASSLSHTSSYNEQFF
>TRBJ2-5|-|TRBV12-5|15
CASGLVLGGRETQYF
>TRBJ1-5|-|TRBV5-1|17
CASSLRPQGNSNQPQHF
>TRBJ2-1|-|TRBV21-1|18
CASDQGEHLEGAVDEQFF
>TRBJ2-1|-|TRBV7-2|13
CASSPSPSNEQFF
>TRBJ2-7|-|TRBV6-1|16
CASSAVMGGGSYEQYF
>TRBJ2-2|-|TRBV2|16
CASSERQGGDTGELFF
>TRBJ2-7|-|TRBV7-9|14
CASSSARRSYEQYF
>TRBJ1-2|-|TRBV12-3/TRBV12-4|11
CATSTGDGYTF
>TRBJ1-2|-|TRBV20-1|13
CSARTGVYYGYTF
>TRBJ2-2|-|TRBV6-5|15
CASSWTGLVSGELFF
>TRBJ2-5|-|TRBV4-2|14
CASKGTLAEETQYF
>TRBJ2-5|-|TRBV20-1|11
CSAKRGETQYF
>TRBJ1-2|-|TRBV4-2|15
CASSLGTGGNYGYTF
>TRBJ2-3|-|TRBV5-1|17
CASSLAQGARGTDTQYF
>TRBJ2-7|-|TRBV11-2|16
CASSLVVAGGIYEQYF
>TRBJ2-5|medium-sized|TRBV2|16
CASSFSAEMGVETQYF
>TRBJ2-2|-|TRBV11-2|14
CASSPHARAGELFF
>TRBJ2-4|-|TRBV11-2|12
CASSFMGGIQYF
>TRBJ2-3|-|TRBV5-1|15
CASRGGSSSTDTQYF
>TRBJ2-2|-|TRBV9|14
CASSVELRTGELFF
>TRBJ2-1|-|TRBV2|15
CASSEATTTYNEQFF
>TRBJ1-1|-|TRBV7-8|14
CASSLTQLNTEAFF
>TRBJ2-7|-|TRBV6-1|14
CASRPPTVTYEQYF
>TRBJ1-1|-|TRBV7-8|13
CASRIQGDTEAFF
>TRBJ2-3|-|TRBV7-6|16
CASSPLTSGPTDTQYF
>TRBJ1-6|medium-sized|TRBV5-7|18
CASSPFPTWAGTNSPLHF
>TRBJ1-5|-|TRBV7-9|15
CASSMEGQTNQPQHF
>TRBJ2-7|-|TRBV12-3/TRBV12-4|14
CASSSPNRAHEQYF
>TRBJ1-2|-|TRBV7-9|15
CASSSPSGHNYGYTF
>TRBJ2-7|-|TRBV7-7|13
CASSPGGGGEQYF
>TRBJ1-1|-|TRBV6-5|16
CASSYGGAGMNTEAFF
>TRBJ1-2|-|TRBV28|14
CASSADRATHGYTF
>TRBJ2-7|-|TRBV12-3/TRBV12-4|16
CASSRQGQGNYYEQYF
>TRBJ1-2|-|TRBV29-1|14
CSVEGPRQGDGYTF